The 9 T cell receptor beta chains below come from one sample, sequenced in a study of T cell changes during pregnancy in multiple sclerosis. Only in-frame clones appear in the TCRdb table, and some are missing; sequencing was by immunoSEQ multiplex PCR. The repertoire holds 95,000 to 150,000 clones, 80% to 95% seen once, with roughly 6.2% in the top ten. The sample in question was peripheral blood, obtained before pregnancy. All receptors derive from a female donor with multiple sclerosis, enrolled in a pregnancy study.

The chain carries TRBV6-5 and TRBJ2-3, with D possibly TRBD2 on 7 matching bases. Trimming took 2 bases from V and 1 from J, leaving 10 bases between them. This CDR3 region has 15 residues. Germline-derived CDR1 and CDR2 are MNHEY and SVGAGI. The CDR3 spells CASSYGGAGTDTQYF. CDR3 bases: TGTGCCAGCAGTTACGGGGGGGCGGGCACAGATACGCAGTATTTT.

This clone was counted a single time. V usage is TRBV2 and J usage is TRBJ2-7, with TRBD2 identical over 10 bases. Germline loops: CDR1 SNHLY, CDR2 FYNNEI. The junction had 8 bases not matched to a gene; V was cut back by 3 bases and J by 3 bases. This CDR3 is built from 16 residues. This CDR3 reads CASSDPGLANLYEQYF. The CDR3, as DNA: TGTGCCAGCAGTGACCCGGGACTAGCGAATCTCTACGAGCAGTACTTC.

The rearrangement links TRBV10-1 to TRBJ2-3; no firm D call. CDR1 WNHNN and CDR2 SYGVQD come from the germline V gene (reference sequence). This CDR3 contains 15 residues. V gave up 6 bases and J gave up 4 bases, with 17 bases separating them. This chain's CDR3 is CASSEALGTADTQYF. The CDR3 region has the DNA TGCGCCAGCAGCGAGGCTCTAGGTACTGCAGATACGCAGTATTTT.

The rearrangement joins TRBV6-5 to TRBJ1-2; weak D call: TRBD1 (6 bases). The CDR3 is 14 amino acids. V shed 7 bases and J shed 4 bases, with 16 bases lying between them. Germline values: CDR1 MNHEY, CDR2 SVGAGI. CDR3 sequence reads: CASMEGGDFYGYTF. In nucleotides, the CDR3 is TGTGCCAGCATGGAAGGGGGGGACTTCTATGGCTACACCTTC.

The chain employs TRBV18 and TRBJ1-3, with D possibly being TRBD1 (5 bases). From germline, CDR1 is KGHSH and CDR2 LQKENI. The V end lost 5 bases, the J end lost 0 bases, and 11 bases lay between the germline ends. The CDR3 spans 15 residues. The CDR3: CASSRQSSSGNTIYF. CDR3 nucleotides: TGTGCCAGCTCAAGACAGTCGAGCTCTGGAAACACCATATATTTT.

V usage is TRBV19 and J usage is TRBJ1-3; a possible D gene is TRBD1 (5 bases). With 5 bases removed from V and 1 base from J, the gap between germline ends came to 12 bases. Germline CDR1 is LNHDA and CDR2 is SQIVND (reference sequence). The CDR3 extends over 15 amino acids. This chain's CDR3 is CASSFTGESGNTIYF. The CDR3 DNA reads TGTGCCAGTAGTTTTACAGGAGAATCTGGAAACACCATATATTTT.

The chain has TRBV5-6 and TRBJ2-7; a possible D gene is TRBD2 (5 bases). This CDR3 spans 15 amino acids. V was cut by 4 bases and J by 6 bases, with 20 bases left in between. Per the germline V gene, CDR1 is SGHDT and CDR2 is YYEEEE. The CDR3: CASSRRFLAESEQYF. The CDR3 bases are TGTGCCAGCAGCCGGCGGTTTCTAGCAGAATCCGAGCAGTACTTC.

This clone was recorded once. The CDR3 protein is CASSYRTGISGNTIYF. The DNA of the CDR3 is TGTGCCAGCAGTTATAGAACAGGCATCTCTGGAAACACCATATATTTT. This chain links TRBV28 with TRBJ1-3; possible D gene TRBD1, 5 bases. Germline lookup yields CDR1 MDHEN and CDR2 SYDVKM. Between the trimmed V and J ends, which lost 4 bases and 0 bases, there was a span of 13 bases. The CDR3 runs to 16 residues. Variable domain in full (rest from reference TRBV28 and TRBJ1-3): DVKVTQSSRYLVKRTGEKVFLECVQDMDHENMFWYRQDPGLGLRLIYFSYDVKMKEKGDIPEGYSVSREKKERFSLILESASTNQTSMYLCASSYRTGISGNTIYFGEGSWLTVV.

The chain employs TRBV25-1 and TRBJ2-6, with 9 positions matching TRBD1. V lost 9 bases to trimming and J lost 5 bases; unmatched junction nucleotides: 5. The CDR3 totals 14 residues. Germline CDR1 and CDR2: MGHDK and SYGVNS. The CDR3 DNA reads TGTGCCAGTCGCGGGACAGGGAGGGCCAACGTCCTGACTTTC. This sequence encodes CASRGTGRANVLTF. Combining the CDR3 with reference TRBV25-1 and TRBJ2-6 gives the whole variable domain EADIYQTPRYLVIGTGKKITLECSQTMGHDKMYWYQQDPGMELHLIHYSYGVNSTEKGDLSSESTVSRIRTEHFPLTLESARPSHTSQYLCASRGTGRANVLTFGAGSRLTVL.